The present T cell receptor (beta chain) was sequenced within a study of blood T cell repertoires in COVID-19. Study-level information: Acute and convalescent COVID-19 specimens originated in the United States, Italy and Spain. The cDNA or gDNA used as material had been derived from T cells, B-cell-depleted T cells, or PBMCs.

The V gene lost 4 bases and the J gene lost 1 base, with 13 bases spanning the gap. The CDR3 covers 15 residues. The germline gives CDR1 MNHEY, CDR2 SMNVEV (reference sequence). Original data processing: For nucleated cells, counts were estimated from reference gene primer amplification. Sequencing was performed with immunoSEQ multiplex PCR; in TCRdb, only in-frame clones are kept and a portion is missing. D and trimming come from the DNA, and the V and J calls and clone size come from that table. Here the sample spans 250,000 or so clones, approximately 85% being singletons. The V gene is TRBV27, the J gene TRBJ2-5; possibly TRBD2 for D (5 bases). Sequences were obtained from peripheral blood. The clonotype comes from a man aged 50-59 years with acute or convalescent COVID-19. CDR3 in amino acids: CASSSQTTLQETQYF. As DNA, the CDR3 is TGTGCCAGCAGTTCCCAGACTACGCTCCAAGAGACCCAGTACTTC.